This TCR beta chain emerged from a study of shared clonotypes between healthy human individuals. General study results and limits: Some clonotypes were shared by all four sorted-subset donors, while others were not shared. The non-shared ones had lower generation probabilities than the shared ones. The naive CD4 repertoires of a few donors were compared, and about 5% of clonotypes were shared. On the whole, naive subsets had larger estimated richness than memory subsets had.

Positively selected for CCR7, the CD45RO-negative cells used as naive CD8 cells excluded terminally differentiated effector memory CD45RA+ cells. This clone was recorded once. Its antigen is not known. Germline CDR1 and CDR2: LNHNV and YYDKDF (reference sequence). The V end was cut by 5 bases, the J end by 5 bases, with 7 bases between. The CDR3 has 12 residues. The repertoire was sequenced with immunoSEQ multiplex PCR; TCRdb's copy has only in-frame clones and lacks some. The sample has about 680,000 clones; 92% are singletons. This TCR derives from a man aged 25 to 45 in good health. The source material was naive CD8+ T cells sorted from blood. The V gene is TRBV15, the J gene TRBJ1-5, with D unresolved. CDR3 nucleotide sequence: TGTGCCACCAGCGGCCTATATCAGCCCCAGCATTTT. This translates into CATSGLYQPQHF.